This T cell receptor (beta chain) was captured by sequencing in a study of tumor and adjacent non-tumor tissue in lung cancer. In the study overall: Aged roughly 30 to 76 years, patients included nine to ten men and a few women with stage I to III disease.

This CDR3 contains 18 residues. Trimming removed 4 bases at V and 9 bases at J, with 29 bases between. CDR1 SGHRS and CDR2 YFSETQ come from the germline V gene. RNA was extracted from bulk tissue without any cell sorting. A modified ARM-PCR protocol with three rounds of nested PCR amplified TCRbeta. TCRdb itself ran the multiplex PCR reads through MiXCR, one entry per CDR3 protein. The sample lists about 110,000 distinct CDR3 sequences, roughly 73% seen once, with around a third in the top ten. The TCR comes from an older woman with non-small cell lung cancer. V gene TRBV5-1 combines with J gene TRBJ2-1; D possibly corresponds to TRBD2 (7 bases). The sequenced sample consisted of lung tumor tissue. CDR3 bases: TGCGCCAGCAGCCCTGGGGGTAGGGGCGGGGGCGCTGACGGTGAGCAGTTCTTC. Protein: CASSPGGRGGGADGEQFF. Full variable domain (outside the CDR3, taken from reference TRBV5-1 and TRBJ2-1): KAGVTQTPRYLIKTRGQQVTLSCSPISGHRSVSWYQQTPGQGLQFLFEYFSETQRNKGNFPGRFSGRQFSNSRSEMNVSTLELGDSALYLCASSPGGRGGGADGEQFFGPGTRLTVL.